These 15 T cell receptor beta chains came from one sample sequenced in a study of beta chain features in type 1 diabetes. Expressed TCRB transcripts were sequenced because the entire RNA isolate underwent reverse transcription. Some clones are missing from TCRdb's copy, which holds only in-frame ones; the method was immunoSEQ multiplex PCR. The sample gives 390,000 or so clones, 14% of which show up once; approximately 0.038% is in the top ten. The sample taken for sequencing was naive CD4+ T cells from blood. All receptors come from a man aged 25-45 years in good health.

This clone appeared a few times. CDR3 loop: CASSVRSDTSNSPLHF. The CDR3 DNA sequence: TGTGCCAGCAGCGTAAGATCAGATACCAGTAATTCACCCCTCCACTTT. The rearrangement joins TRBV9 to TRBJ1-6, with unresolved D. Germline V gene sequence: CDR1 SGDLS, CDR2 YYNGEE. The CDR3 runs to 16 residues. Trimming left V 1 base short and J 6 bases short, with 14 bases between.

This clone has a handful of counts. The chain carries TRBV14 and TRBJ2-3, with 9 bases identical to TRBD2. Germline assignment: CDR1 SGHDN and CDR2 FVKESK. V dropped 4 bases and J dropped 4; count of bases not matched to a gene: 6. This CDR3 region has 15 residues. This CDR3 is CASSPRGTSPDTQYF. The CDR3 DNA follows: TGTGCCAGCAGCCCCCGAGGGACTAGCCCAGATACGCAGTATTTT.

This clone has more than one count but fewer than ten. CDR3 protein: CAWGRPSKSINEQFF. Written as DNA, the CDR3 is TGTGCCTGGGGAAGACCCTCCAAAAGTATCAATGAGCAGTTCTTC. The V call is TRBV30, the J call TRBJ2-1; D unclear. CDR1 and CDR2 (germline): GTSNPN, SVGIG (reference sequence). Trimming left V 5 bases short and J 6 bases short, with 20 bases between. This CDR3 is 15 amino acids long.

V and J are TRBV27 and TRBJ2-3, with D unresolved. V gave up 2 bases and J gave up 6 bases, with 15 bases separating them. The CDR3 is made up of 15 amino acids. CDR1 MNHEY and CDR2 SMNVEV come from the germline V gene (reference sequence). The CDR3 reads CASSLNPTWVDTQYF. In DNA form, the CDR3 reads TGTGCCAGCAGTTTAAACCCCACTTGGGTTGATACGCAGTATTTT.

This clone was detected a few times. Other nucleotide sequences from this sample produce the same CDR3. The V and J genes are TRBV20-1 and TRBJ2-5; 7 nucleotides match TRBD2. The V segment lost 6 bases and the J segment 2 bases; nucleotides outside the gene matches: 0. Germline-derived CDR1 and CDR2 are DFQATT and SNEGSKA (reference sequence). The CDR3 contains 11 residues. DNA for the CDR3: TGCAGTGCGCGGGAGCAAGAGACCCAGTACTTC. It is translated as CSAREQETQYF.

The V call is TRBV27, the J call TRBJ2-7; 10 bases agree with TRBD1. V dropped 6 bases and J dropped 2; count of bases not matched to a gene: 7. This CDR3 is built from 15 residues. Germline V lookup: CDR1 MNHEY, CDR2 SMNVEV (reference sequence). The CDR3 spells CASSPRTGGTYEQYV. CDR3 DNA: TGTGCCAGCAGCCCAAGGACAGGGGGGACCTACGAGCAGTACGTC.

The rearrangement links TRBV5-4 to TRBJ2-1; D is uncertain. Germline lookup yields CDR1 SGHNT and CDR2 YYREEE (reference sequence). The length of the CDR3 is 14 residues. V was trimmed by 4 bases and J by 0 bases, leaving 8 bases between them. DNA for the CDR3: TGTGCCAGCAGCCACCGGAGCTCCTACAATGAGCAGTTCTTC. Its protein product is CASSHRSSYNEQFF.

The chain links TRBV7-2 to TRBJ2-7; unclear D gene. CDR1 SGHTA and CDR2 FQGNSA come from the germline V gene. The CDR3 spans 16 residues. The V and J ends lost 7 bases and 13 bases respectively, with 32 bases between them. CDR3 DNA: TGTGCCAGCACCCTGACCCACTATCCTCAGAGAACCCTGCTATACTTC. It yields the protein CASTLTHYPQRTLLYF.

The CDR3 region is CASSLSARREWTQYF. Written as DNA, the CDR3 is TGTGCCAGCAGCTTATCCGCCCGGCGGGAGTGGACCCAGTACTTC. This chain links TRBV13 with TRBJ2-5, with TRBD2 matching over 7 bases. The length of the CDR3 is 15 residues. Per the germline V gene, CDR1 is PRHDT and CDR2 is FYEKMQ (reference sequence). V was pared by 2 bases and J by 7 bases, with 10 bases of the junction left unmatched.

The chain recombines TRBV10-3 with TRBJ2-3; no firm D call. V was clipped by 4 bases and J by 3 bases, with 11 bases between them. This CDR3 is built from 14 residues. Germline CDR1 ENHRY, CDR2 SYGVKD. The CDR3 loop reads CAISVSAGTDTQYF. The CDR3 DNA reads as TGTGCCATCAGTGTCTCGGCTGGAACAGATACGCAGTATTTT.

The V call is TRBV14, the J call TRBJ1-1; D perhaps matches TRBD1 (6 bases). The CDR3 sequence is 13 residues long. Germline lookup yields CDR1 SGHDN and CDR2 FVKESK. V shed 5 bases and J shed 1 base, with 8 bases lying between them. CDR3 coding DNA: TGTGCCAGCAGCTTGGGACAGAACACTGAAGCTTTCTTT. Its translation is CASSLGQNTEAFF.

This clone was detected ten times or more. The V call is TRBV10-3, the J call TRBJ1-6, with a tentative D call TRBD1 (5 bases). V was trimmed by 10 bases and J by 9 bases, leaving 13 bases between them. There are 12 residues in the CDR3. Germline V lookup: CDR1 ENHRY, CDR2 SYGVKD. CDR3 nucleotides: TGTGCCACCAGGGCCGATGTTTCACCCCTCCACTTT. Translation gives CATRADVSPLHF.

The rearrangement links TRBV4-1 to TRBJ2-1; 10 bases line up with TRBD2. The CDR3 has 20 residues. V lost 0 bases to trimming and J lost 7 bases; unmatched junction nucleotides: 18. Germline lookup yields CDR1 MGHRA and CDR2 YSYEKL. CDR3 coding DNA: TGCGCCAGCAGCCAAGATAAGTACCAGCGGGGGGGCGAATGGCGGAATGAGCAGTTCTTC. It codes for CASSQDKYQRGGEWRNEQFF.

This chain joins TRBV5-6 and TRBJ1-5; D is unclear. The CDR3 contains 14 residues. The V gene lost 0 bases and the J gene lost 1 base, with 5 bases spanning the gap. Germline V gives CDR1 SGHDT, CDR2 YYEEEE. The CDR3 loop reads CASSLGLSNQPQHF. The CDR3 DNA reads as TGTGCCAGCAGCTTGGGTCTAAGCAATCAGCCCCAGCATTTT. The variable domain in full, completed from reference TRBV5-6 and TRBJ1-5, reads DAGVTQSPTHLIKTRGQQVTLRCSPKSGHDTVSWYQQALGQGPQFIFQYYEEEERQRGNFPDRFSGHQFPNYSSELNVNALLLGDSALYLCASSLGLSNQPQHFGDGTRLSIL.

The rearrangement joins TRBV9 to TRBJ2-5; D gene ambiguous. Deletions cut 4 bases from V and 3 bases from J, with 19 bases between. Germline CDR1 reads SGDLS; CDR2 reads YYNGEE. The CDR3 has 16 residues. CDR3 sequence: CASSPNRREHEETQYF. In nucleotides, the CDR3 is TGTGCCAGCAGCCCCAACCGACGAGAACATGAAGAGACCCAGTACTTC.